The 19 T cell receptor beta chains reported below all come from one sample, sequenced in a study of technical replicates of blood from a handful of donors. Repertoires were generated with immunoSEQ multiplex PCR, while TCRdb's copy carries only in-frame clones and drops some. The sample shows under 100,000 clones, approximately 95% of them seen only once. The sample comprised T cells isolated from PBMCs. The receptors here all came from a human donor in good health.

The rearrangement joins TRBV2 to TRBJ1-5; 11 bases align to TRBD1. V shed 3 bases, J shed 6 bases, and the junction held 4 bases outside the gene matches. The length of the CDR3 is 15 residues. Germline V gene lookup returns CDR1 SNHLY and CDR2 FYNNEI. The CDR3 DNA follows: TGTGCCAGCAGTGATAGGACAGGGGGCTCTCAGCCCCAGCATTTT. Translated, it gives CASSDRTGGSQPQHF.

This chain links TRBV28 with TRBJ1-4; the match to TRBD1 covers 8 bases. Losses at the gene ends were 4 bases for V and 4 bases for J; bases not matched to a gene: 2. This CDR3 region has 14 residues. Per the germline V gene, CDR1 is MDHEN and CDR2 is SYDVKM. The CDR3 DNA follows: TGTGCCAGCAGTTGGACAGGGCGTAATGAAAAACTGTTTTTT. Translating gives CASSWTGRNEKLFF.

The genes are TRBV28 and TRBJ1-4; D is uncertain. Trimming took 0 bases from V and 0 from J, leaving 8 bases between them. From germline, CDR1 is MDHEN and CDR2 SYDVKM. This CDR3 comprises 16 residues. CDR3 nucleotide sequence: TGTGCCAGCAGTTTATGGGAAGGAGCAACTAATGAAAAACTGTTTTTT. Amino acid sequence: CASSLWEGATNEKLFF.

The CDR3 sequence: CASSRGGNTGELFF. CDR3 nucleotides: TGTGCCAGTAGTAGGGGCGGGAACACCGGGGAGCTGTTTTTT. The V and J genes are TRBV19 and TRBJ2-2, with D possibly TRBD1 on 5 matching bases. The CDR3 totals 14 residues. Trimming took 4 bases from V and 1 from J, leaving 7 bases between them. Germline loops: CDR1 LNHDA, CDR2 SQIVND (reference sequence).

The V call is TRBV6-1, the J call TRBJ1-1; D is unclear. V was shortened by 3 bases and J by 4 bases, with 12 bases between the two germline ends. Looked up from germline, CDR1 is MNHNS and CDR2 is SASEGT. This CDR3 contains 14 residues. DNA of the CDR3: TGTGCCAGCAGTGAGACCGGGCGGGCCACTGAAGCTTTCTTT. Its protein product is CASSETGRATEAFF.

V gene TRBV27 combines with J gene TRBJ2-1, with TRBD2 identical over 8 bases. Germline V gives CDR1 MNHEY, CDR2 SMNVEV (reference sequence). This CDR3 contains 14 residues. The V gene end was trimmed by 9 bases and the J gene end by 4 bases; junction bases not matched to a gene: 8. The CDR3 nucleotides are TGTGCCAGGAGAAAAACTAGCGGTTACAATGAGCAGTTCTTC. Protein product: CARRKTSGYNEQFF.

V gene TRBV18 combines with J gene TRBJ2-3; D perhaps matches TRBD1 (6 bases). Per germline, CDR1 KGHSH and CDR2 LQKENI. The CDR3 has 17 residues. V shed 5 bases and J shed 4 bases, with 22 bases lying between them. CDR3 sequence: CASSSTGLGLDSDTQYF. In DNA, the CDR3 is TGTGCCAGCTCATCTACAGGGCTTGGGCTGGATTCAGATACGCAGTATTTT. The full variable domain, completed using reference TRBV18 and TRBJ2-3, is NAGVMQNPRHLVRRRGQEARLRCSPMKGHSHVYWYRQLPEEGLKFMVYLQKENIIDESGMPKERFSAEFPKEGPSILRIQQVVRGDSAAYFCASSSTGLGLDSDTQYFGPGTRLTVL.

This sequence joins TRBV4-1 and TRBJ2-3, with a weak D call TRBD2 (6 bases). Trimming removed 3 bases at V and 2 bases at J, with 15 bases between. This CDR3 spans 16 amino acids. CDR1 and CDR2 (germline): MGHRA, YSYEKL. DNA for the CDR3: TGCGCCAGCAGCCAGCCCCTCCGGGGGTACACAGATACGCAGTATTTT. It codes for CASSQPLRGYTDTQYF.

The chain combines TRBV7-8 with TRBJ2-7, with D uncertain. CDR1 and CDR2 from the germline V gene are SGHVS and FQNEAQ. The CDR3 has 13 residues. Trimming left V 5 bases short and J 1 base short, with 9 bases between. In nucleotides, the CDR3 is TGTGCCAGCAGCCCCTTTCGGTCCTACGAGCAGTACTTC. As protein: CASSPFRSYEQYF.

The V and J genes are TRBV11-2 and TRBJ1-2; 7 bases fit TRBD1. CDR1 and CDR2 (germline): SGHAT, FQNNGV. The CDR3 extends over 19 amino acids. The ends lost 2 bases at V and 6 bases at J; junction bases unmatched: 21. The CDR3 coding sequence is TGTGCCAGCAGCTTAAACGGCTGGGGGCTTAGGGGGCCTGAGAATGGCTACACCTTC. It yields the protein CASSLNGWGLRGPENGYTF.

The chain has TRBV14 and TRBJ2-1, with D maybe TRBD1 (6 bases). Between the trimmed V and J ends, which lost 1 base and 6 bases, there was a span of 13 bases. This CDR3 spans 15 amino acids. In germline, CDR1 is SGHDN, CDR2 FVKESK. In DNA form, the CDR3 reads TGTGCCAGCAGCCAAGGATCAGGGGCCCTCAATGAGCAGTTCTTC. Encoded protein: CASSQGSGALNEQFF.

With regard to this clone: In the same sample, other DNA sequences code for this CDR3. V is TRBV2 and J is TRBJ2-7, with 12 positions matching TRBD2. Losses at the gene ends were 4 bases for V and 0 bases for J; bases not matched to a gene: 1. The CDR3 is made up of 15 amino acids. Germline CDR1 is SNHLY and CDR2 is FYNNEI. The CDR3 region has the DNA TGTGCCAGCAGTGGGACTAGCGGGATCTCCTACGAGCAGTACTTC. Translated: CASSGTSGISYEQYF.

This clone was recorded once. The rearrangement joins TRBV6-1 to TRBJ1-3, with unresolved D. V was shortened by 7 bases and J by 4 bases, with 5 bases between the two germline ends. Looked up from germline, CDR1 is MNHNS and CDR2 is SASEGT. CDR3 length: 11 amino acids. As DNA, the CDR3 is TGTGCCAGCAATGGCGGAAACACCATATATTTT. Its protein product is CASNGGNTIYF.

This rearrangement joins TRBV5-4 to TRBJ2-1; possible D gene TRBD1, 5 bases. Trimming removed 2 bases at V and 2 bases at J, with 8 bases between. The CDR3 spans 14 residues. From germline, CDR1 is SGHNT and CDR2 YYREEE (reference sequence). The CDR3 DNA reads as TGTGCCAGCAGCTTCGTGACAGCCTACAATGAGCAGTTCTTC. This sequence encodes CASSFVTAYNEQFF. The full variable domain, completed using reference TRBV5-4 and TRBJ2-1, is ETGVTQSPTHLIKTRGQQVTLRCSSQSGHNTVSWYQQALGQGPQFIFQYYREEENGRGNFPPRFSGLQFPNYSSELNVNALELDDSALYLCASSFVTAYNEQFFGPGTRLTVL.

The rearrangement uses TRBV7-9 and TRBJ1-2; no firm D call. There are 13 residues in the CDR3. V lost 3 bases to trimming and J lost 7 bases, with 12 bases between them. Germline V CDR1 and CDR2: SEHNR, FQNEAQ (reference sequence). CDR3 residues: CASSLVGSRGYTF. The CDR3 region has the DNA TGTGCCAGCAGCTTGGTGGGGAGCCGTGGCTACACCTTC.

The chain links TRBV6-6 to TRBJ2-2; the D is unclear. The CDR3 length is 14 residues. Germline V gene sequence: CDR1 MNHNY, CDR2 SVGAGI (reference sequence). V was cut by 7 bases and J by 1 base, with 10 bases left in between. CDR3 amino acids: CASTPRLNTGELFF. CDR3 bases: TGTGCCAGCACCCCGAGATTGAACACCGGGGAGCTGTTTTTT.

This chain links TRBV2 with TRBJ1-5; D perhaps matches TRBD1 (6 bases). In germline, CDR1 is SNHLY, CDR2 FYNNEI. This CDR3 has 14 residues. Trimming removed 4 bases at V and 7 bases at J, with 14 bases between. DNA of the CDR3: TGTGCCAGCAGTGGAACAGGGAGTCAACAGCCCCAGCATTTT. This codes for CASSGTGSQQPQHF.

In DNA, the CDR3 is TGTGCCAGCAGCACCGTTTCCGGGAGCAATGAGCAGTTCTTC. As protein: CASSTVSGSNEQFF. The V call is TRBV7-9, the J call TRBJ2-1; maybe TRBD2 (6 bases). The CDR3 spans 14 residues. The V gene lost 5 bases and the J gene lost 6 bases, with 14 bases spanning the gap. Germline V CDR1 and CDR2: SEHNR, FQNEAQ (reference sequence).

Here the CDR3 DNA reads TGTGCCACCCGAGACGGGACAGCTAATGAAAAACTGTTTTTT. Translating gives CATRDGTANEKLFF. V gene TRBV6-1 combines with J gene TRBJ1-4; 7 nucleotides line up with TRBD1. V lost 10 bases, J lost 3 bases, and 8 bases stayed unmatched. Germline CDR1 MNHNS, CDR2 SASEGT. CDR3 size: 14 residues.